This TCR beta chain originates from a study of T-cell memory formation after mild COVID-19 (dated by TCRdb to the early 2020s). For the wider study: TCR sequence clusters from the two donors were largely donor specific. T-cell clones expanding and contracting after mild COVID-19 in a couple of donors were tracked by longitudinal TCRalpha and TCRbeta repertoire sequencing. The cohort comprised two young, previously healthy adult volunteers, one female and one male.

What the work shows at the level of the full study, not this receptor alone: The study covered only two mild cases, and larger cohorts including severe cases with pre-infection samples were considered necessary. Contracting CD4+ clones turned up mainly in the CM and EM memory subsets, whereas EMRA was where CD8+ clones were enriched. Clones contracting from day 15 to 85 had balanced CD4/CD8 phenotypes, while a second wave expanding from day 15 to 37 was biased towards CD4+. Whether the second-wave clones peaking on day 37 were SARS-CoV-2 specific was not confirmed. Some responding clones were detected in pre-infection memory, suggesting pre-existing cross-reactive memory T cells joined the SARS-CoV-2 response.

The CDR3 starts with the cysteine, ends with the phenylalanine, and has 16 residues. The CDR3 DNA has 48 bases and is translated from base 1. V loses 5 bases at its end and J loses 2 bases; junction bases beyond the gene matches: 10. About this clonotype itself: Its antigen remains unidentified. Within one base of it there is no much larger clone, and no base qualities were kept.

Ficoll-Paque density gradient centrifugation was used to isolate PBMCs. The sequencer was an Illumina NovaSeq 6000. Using 5'RACE with constant-segment primers, TCRalpha and TCRbeta cDNA libraries were constructed, with sample barcodes and unique molecular identifiers added in the process. Trizol reagent was used to extract RNA from every sample. Libraries were amplified in two PCR steps, with a second sample barcode and Illumina TruSeq adapters added in the second step. Sequencing of the libraries was done on an Illumina NovaSeq, producing 2 x 150 bp paired-end reads. The paper's processing steps were these. Demultiplexing of reads and collapsing into UMI-guided consensus sequences were performed with migec v1.2.7. Using mixcr v2.1.11, UMI consensuses were aligned to TRA and TRB V and J templates and then assembled into clonotypes. Expanded or contracted clonotypes were those called significant by both edgeR and NoisET, with noise models trained on biological replicates. For edgeR calls, the cutoffs were a false discovery rate-adjusted p below 0.01 and a log2 fold-change threshold of 1. As an exploratory analysis of dynamics, max-normalized trajectories of the 1000 most abundant clonotypes were examined by PCA with hierarchical clustering. The CD4 or CD8 phenotype of responding clones was assigned using the separately sequenced CD4+ and CD8+ repertoires. Starting from the raw public reads, TCRdb applied fastp trimming at Q25, assembled clones with MiXCR and retained in-frame beta chains. Each CDR3 protein gets just one entry, which takes the most common genes and DNA from the rows behind it. These V and J calls derive from TCRdb rather than the authors' analysis. For this sample the table gives 190,000 or so distinct CDR3 sequences, of which around 25% were detected only once. Of the sample, 9.5% to 12% falls within the top ten clones.

The material sequenced was PBMCs or a T cell subset sorted from them (not recorded which). The TCR was taken from an adult woman who had mild COVID-19 (a few samples of this study predate the infection). The sample titles of this study are shuffled in the database, so cell type and time point are left out; the donor was told from shared clones. The chain is made from TRBV12-3 or TRBV12-4 and TRBJ1-2, with 8 bases aligning to TRBD1. CDR3 loop: CASSRFTGGENYGYTF. At the DNA level, the sequence is TGTGCCAGCAGTCGGTTTACAGGGGGAGAAAACTATGGCTACACCTTC.